These T cell receptor beta chains were read from a single sample in a study of T-cell reconstitution after alpha-beta-depleted transplantation in children. TCRdb itself ran the PCR reads through MiXCR, one entry per CDR3 protein. The repertoire consists of about 98,000 distinct CDR3 sequences, with approximately 8% occurring once and the leading ten covering about 16%. The specimen was PBMCs, collected before TCRalphabeta/CD19-depleted stem cell transplant. The source of these receptors is a boy between 2 and 15 years old with acute lymphoblastic leukemia, due to receive a stem cell transplant. CDR3s include the opening cysteine and the closing phenylalanine or tryptophan. A D gene is named only where the DNA matches it firmly. Size tells how often a clone was seen (once, few, many) or the class of an expanded clone, and some rows leave it out.

D gene	V gene	J gene	clone size	CDR3 protein	CDR3 DNA
TRBD2	TRBV27	TRBJ2-1	many	CASVPAGGPGNEQFF	TGTGCCAGCGTTCCAGCGGGGGGGCCTGGCAATGAGCAGTTCTTC
TRBD2	TRBV4-2	TRBJ2-2	-	CASSQESGGGTGELFF	TGTGCCAGCAGCCAAGAAAGCGGGGGGGGGACCGGGGAGCTGTTTTTT
-	TRBV18	TRBJ2-7	few	CASSPPGLPYEQYF	TGTGCCAGCTCACCTCCCGGGTTACCCTACGAGCAGTACTTC
-	TRBV3-1	TRBJ1-6	many	CASSPGRLNSPLHF	TGTGCCAGCAGCCCCGGACGGCTAAATTCACCCCTCCACTTT
TRBD1	TRBV24-1	TRBJ1-2	many	CATSVSGGDGGYTF	TGTGCCACCAGTGTATCAGGGGGCGACGGGGGCTACACCTTC
TRBD1	TRBV11-2	TRBJ2-6	-	CASSLDLWQGAIDPLSGANVLTF	TGTGCCAGCAGCTTAGATCTCTGGCAGGGGGCGATTGATCCCCTCTCTGGGGCCAACGTCCTGACTTTC
TRBD1	TRBV4-2	TRBJ1-2	few	CASSQDYRGQGGGYTF	TGTGCCAGCAGCCAAGATTATCGGGGACAGGGAGGGGGCTACACCTTC
-	TRBV5-1	TRBJ1-4	many	CASSKSPPGLNEKLFF	TGCGCCAGCAGCAAAAGTCCACCGGGCCTTAATGAAAAACTGTTTTTT
-	TRBV28	TRBJ2-1	many	CASTLTATVNEQFF	TGTGCCAGCACCCTAACGGCCACCGTTAATGAGCAGTTCTTC
-	TRBV5-6	TRBJ2-3	many	CASSFKAATDTQYF	TGTGCCAGCAGCTTTAAAGCCGCTACAGATACGCAGTATTTT
-	TRBV20-1	TRBJ2-3	many	CSPGGTSSTDTQYF	TGCAGTCCTGGGGGAACTTCGAGCACAGATACGCAGTATTTT
TRBD1	TRBV7-6	TRBJ1-1	few	CASSLDRGQNTEAFF	TGTGCCAGCAGCTTGGACAGGGGGCAGAACACTGAAGCTTTCTTT
-	TRBV5-1	TRBJ2-5	many	CASSLDGTQQETQYF	TGCGCCAGCAGCTTGGACGGGACACAGCAAGAGACCCAGTACTTC
TRBD1	TRBV28	TRBJ1-2	-	CASSDLGTGALSVYGYTF	TGTGCCAGCAGTGACTTGGGGACAGGGGCGCTGTCCGTCTATGGCTACACCTTC
TRBD1	TRBV7-9	TRBJ2-1	many	CASSFRTGLNEQFF	TGTGCCAGCAGCTTCCGGACAGGGCTCAATGAGCAGTTCTTC
TRBD2	TRBV4-2	TRBJ2-1	-	CASSQDSSAGVNEQFF	TGTGCCAGCAGCCAAGATAGTTCAGCGGGGGTGAATGAGCAGTTCTTC
-	TRBV7-9	TRBJ2-3	many	CASSLDWMVGRADTQYF	TGTGCCAGCAGCTTGGATTGGATGGTCGGACGGGCGGATACGCAGTATTTT
TRBD1	TRBV6-2/TRBV6-3	TRBJ1-5	many	CAIRDRFPEPQHF	TGTGCCATCCGGGACAGGTTCCCGGAGCCCCAGCATTTT
-	TRBV10-1	TRBJ1-1	few	CASSESGRPEAFF	TGCGCCAGCAGTGAGTCGGGCAGACCTGAAGCTTTCTTT
TRBD1	TRBV6-1	TRBJ1-1	-	CASSQGLDRGWAFF	TGTGCCAGCAGCCAGGGCCTTGACAGGGGATGGGCTTTCTTT
TRBD2	TRBV7-9	TRBJ2-1	many	CASSSTRLGGSYNEQFF	TGTGCCAGCAGCTCAACTCGGCTGGGGGGGTCCTACAATGAGCAGTTCTTC
-	TRBV7-2	TRBJ1-2	many	CASSLQGSNYGYTF	TGTGCCAGCAGCTTACAGGGTTCTAACTATGGCTACACCTTC
-	TRBV5-4	TRBJ1-1	-	CASSLGGGEATEAFF	TGTGCCAGCAGCTTGGGAGGAGGGGAGGCGACTGAAGCTTTCTTT
TRBD1	TRBV11-1	TRBJ1-1	few	CASTGRGPYTEAFF	TGTGCCAGCACCGGGAGGGGGCCATACACTGAAGCTTTCTTT
TRBD1	TRBV29-1	TRBJ2-5	few	CSVADRISETQYF	TGCAGCGTCGCGGACAGGATCTCAGAGACCCAGTACTTC
TRBD1	TRBV6-5	TRBJ1-6	many	CASSYLSPPGQGNSPLHF	TGTGCCAGCAGTTACCTGTCTCCCCCGGGACAGGGTAATTCACCCCTCCACTTT
-	TRBV3-1	TRBJ1-3	few	CACSRPTGTDSGNTIYF	TGTGCCTGCTCCCGCCCCACCGGCACCGACTCTGGAAACACCATATATTTT